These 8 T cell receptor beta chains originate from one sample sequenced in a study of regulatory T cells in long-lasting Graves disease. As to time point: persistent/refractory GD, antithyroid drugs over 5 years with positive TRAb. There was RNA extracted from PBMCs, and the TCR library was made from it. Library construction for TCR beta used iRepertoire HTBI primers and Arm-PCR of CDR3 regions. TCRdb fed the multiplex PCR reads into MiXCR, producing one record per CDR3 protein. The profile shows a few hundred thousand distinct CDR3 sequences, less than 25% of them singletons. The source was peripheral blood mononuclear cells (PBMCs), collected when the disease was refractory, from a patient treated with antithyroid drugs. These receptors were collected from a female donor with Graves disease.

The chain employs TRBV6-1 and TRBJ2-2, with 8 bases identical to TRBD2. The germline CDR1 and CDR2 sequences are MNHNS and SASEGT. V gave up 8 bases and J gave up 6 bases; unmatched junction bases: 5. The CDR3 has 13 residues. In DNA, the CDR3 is TGTGCCAGCCAGATCGGGGGGGCCGGGGAGCTGTTTTTT. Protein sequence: CASQIGGAGELFF.

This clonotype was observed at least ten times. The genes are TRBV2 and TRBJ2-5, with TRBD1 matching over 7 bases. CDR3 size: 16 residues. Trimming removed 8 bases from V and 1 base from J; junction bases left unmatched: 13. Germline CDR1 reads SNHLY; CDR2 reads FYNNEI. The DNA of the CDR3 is TGTGCCAGCGCTAAAGAAGGGGGCAGGGGCCAAGAGACCCAGTACTTC. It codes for CASAKEGGRGQETQYF.

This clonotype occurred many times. This chain's CDR3 is CASNRSPGETQYF. In nucleotides, the CDR3 is TGTGCCAGCAACCGGTCCCCCGGGGAGACCCAGTACTTC. The chain combines TRBV9 with TRBJ2-5; no clear D. The V and J ends lost 6 bases and 5 bases respectively, with 14 bases between them. The V gene's germline CDR1 is SGDLS and CDR2 YYNGEE. The CDR3 has 13 residues.

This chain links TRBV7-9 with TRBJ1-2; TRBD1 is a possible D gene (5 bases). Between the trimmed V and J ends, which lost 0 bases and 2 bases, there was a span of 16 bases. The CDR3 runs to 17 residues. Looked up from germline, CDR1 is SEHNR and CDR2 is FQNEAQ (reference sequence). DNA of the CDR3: TGTGCCAGCAGCTTAGCGCGGGACGGCCCTCGAAACTATGGCTACACCTTC. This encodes CASSLARDGPRNYGYTF.

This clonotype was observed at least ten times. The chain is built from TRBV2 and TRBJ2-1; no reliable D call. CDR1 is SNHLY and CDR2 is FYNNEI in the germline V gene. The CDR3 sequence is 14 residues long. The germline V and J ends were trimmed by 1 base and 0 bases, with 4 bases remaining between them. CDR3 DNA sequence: TGTGCCAGCAGTGAAGTAAGCTCCTACAATGAGCAGTTCTTC. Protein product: CASSEVSSYNEQFF.

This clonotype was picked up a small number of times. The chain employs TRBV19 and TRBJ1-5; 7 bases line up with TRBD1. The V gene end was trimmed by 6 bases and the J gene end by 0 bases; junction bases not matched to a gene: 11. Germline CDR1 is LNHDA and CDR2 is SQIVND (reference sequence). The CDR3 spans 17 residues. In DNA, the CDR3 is TGTGCCAGTAGACCCGAAGGGGGCCACTTTAGCAATCAGCCCCAGCATTTT. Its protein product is CASRPEGGHFSNQPQHF.

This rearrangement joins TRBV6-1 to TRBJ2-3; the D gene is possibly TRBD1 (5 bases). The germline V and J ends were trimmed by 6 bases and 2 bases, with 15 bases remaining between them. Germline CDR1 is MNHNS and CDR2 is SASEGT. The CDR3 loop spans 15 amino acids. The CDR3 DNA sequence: TGTGCCAGCAGCTCAGTCTCCAGGGCCACAGATACGCAGTATTTT. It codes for CASSSVSRATDTQYF.

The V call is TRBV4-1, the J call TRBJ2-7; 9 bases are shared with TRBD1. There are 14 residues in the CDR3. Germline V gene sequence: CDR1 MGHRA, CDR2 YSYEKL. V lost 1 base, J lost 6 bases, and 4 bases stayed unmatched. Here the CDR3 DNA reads TGCGCCAGCAGCCAAGCAGCGACAGGGGGCGAGCAGTACTTC. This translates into CASSQAATGGEQYF.